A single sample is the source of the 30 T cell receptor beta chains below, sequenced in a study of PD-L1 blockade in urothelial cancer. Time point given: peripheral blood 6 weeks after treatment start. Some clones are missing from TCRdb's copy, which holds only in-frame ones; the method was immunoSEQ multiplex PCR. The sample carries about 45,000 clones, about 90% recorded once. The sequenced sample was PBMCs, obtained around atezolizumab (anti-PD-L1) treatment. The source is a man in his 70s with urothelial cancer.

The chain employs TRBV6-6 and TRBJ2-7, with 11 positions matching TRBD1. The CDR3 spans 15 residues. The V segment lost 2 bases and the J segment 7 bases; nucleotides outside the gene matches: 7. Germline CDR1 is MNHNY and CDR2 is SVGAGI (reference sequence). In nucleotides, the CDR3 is TGTGCCAGCAGTTACCGAAAGGACAGGGGGCAAGAGCAGTACTTC. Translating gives CASSYRKDRGQEQYF.

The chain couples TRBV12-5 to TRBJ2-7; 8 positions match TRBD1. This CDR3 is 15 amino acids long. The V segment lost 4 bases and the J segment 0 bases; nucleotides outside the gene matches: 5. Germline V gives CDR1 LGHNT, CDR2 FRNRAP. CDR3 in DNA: TGTGCTAGTGGTTACCGGGACAGGAGCTCCTACGAGCAGTACTTC. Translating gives CASGYRDRSSYEQYF. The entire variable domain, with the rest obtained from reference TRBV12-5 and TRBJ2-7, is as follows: DARVTQTPRHKVTEMGQEVTMRCQPILGHNTVFWYRQTMMQGLELLAYFRNRAPLDDSGMPKDRFSAEMPDATLATLKIQPSEPRDSAVYFCASGYRDRSSYEQYFGPGTRLTVT.

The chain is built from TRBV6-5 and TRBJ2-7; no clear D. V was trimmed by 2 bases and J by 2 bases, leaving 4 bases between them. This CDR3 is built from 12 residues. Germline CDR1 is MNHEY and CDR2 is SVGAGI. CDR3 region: CASSYSAYEQYF. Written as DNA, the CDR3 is TGTGCCAGCAGTTACAGCGCCTACGAGCAGTACTTC.

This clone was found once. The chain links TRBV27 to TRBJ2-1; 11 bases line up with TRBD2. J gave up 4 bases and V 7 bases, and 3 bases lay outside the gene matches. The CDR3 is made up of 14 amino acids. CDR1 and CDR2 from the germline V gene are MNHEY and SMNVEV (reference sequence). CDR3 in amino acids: CASNGLAGYNEQFF. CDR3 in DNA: TGTGCCAGCAACGGACTAGCGGGTTACAATGAGCAGTTCTTC.

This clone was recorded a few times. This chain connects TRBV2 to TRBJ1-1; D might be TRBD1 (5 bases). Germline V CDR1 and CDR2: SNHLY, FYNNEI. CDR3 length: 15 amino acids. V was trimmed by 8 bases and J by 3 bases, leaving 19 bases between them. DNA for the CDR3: TGTGCCAGCGAGGGATGGGGGGGATGGGACACTGAAGCTTTCTTT. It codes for CASEGWGGWDTEAFF. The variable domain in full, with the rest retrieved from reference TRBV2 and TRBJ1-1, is EPEVTQTPSHQVTQMGQEVILRCVPISNHLYFYWYRQILGQKVEFLVSFYNNEISEKSEIFDDQFSVERPDGSNFTLKIRSTKLEDSAMYFCASEGWGGWDTEAFFGQGTRLTVV.

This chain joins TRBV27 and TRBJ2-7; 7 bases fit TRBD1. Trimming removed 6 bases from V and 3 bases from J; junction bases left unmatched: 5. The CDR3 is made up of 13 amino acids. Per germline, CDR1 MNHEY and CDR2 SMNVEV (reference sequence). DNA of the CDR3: TGTGCCAGCAGCCTACAGGGGCTCTACGAGCAGTACTTC. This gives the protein CASSLQGLYEQYF.

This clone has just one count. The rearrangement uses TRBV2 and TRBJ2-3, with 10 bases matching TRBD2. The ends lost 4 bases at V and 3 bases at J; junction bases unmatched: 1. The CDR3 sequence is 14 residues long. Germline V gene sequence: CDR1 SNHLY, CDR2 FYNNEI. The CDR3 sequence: CASSVTSGTDTQYF. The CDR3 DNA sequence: TGTGCCAGCAGTGTGACTAGCGGGACAGATACGCAGTATTTT.

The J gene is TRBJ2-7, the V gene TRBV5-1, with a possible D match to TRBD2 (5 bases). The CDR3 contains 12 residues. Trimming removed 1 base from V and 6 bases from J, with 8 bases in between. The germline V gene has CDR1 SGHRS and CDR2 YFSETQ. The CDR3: CASSLSGFEQYF. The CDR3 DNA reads TGCGCCAGCAGCTTGTCGGGGTTCGAGCAGTACTTC.

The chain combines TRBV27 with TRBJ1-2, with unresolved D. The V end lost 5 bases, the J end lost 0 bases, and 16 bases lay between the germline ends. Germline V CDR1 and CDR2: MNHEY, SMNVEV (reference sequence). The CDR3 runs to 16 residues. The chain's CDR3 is CASSAQRHASNYGYTF. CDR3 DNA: TGTGCCAGCAGTGCCCAGAGACATGCCTCTAACTATGGCTACACCTTC.

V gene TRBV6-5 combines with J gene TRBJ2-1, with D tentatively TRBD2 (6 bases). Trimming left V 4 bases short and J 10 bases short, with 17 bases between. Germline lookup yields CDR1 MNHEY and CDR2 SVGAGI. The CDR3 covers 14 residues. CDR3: CASSFPLAFGEQFF. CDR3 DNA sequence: TGTGCCAGCAGTTTCCCTCTAGCGTTCGGCGAGCAGTTCTTC.

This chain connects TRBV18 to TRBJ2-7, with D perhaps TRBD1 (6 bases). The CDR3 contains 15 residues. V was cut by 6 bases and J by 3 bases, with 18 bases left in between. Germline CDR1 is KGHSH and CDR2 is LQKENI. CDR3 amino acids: CASSINDDRFYEQYF. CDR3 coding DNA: TGTGCCAGCTCCATAAACGACGACAGGTTCTACGAGCAGTACTTC.

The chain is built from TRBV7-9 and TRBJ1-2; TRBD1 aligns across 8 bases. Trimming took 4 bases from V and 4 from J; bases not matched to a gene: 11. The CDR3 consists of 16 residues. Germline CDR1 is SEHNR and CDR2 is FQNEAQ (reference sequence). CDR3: CASSSFGGDRGYGYTF. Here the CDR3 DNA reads TGTGCCAGCAGCTCGTTCGGGGGTGACAGGGGCTATGGCTACACCTTC.

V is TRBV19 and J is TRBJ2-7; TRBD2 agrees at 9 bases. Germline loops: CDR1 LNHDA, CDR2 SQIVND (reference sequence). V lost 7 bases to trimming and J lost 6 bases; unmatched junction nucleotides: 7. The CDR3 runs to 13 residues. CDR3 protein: CASNSGRSTEQYF. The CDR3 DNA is TGTGCCAGTAACAGCGGGAGGAGCACCGAGCAGTACTTC. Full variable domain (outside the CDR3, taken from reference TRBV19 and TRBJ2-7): DGGITQSPKYLFRKEGQNVTLSCEQNLNHDAMYWYRQDPGQGLRLIYYSQIVNDFQKGDIAEGYSVSREKKESFPLTVTSAQKNPTAFYLCASNSGRSTEQYFGPGTRLTVT.

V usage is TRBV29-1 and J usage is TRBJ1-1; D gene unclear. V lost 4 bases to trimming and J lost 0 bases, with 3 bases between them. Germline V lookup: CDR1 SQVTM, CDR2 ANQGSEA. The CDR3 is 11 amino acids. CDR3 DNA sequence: TGCAGCGTTGTATTGAACACTGAAGCTTTCTTT. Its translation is CSVVLNTEAFF.

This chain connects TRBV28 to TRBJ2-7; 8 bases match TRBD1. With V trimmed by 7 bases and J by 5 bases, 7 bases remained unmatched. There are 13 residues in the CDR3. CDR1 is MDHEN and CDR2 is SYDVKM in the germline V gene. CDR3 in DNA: TGTGCCAGCAACACAGGGGGTAGGGACGAGCAGTACTTC. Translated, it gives CASNTGGRDEQYF.

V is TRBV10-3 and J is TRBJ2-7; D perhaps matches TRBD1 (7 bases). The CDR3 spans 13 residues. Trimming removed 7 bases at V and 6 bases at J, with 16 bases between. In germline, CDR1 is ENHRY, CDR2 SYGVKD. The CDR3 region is CAINQGGRGEQYF. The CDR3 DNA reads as TGTGCCATCAACCAGGGGGGTAGAGGCGAGCAGTACTTC.

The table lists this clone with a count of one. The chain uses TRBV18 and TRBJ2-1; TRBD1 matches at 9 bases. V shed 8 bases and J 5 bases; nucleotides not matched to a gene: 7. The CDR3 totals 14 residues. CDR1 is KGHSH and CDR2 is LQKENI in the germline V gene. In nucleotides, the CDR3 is TGTGCCAGCCACCGGACAGGGGACCACAATGAGCAGTTCTTC. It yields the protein CASHRTGDHNEQFF. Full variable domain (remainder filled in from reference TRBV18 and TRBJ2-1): NAGVMQNPRHLVRRRGQEARLRCSPMKGHSHVYWYRQLPEEGLKFMVYLQKENIIDESGMPKERFSAEFPKEGPSILRIQQVVRGDSAAYFCASHRTGDHNEQFFGPGTRLTVL.

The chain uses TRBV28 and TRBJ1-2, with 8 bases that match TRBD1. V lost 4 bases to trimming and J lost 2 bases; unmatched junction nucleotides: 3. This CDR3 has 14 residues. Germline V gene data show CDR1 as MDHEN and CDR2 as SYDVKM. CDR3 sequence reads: CASSSHRGNYGYTF. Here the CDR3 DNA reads TGTGCCAGCAGTTCACACAGGGGGAACTATGGCTACACCTTC.

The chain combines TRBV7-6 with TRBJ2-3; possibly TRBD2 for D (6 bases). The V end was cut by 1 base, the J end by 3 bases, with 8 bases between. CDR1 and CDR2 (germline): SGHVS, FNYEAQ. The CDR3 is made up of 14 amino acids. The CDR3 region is CASSLDRGTDTQYF. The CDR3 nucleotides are TGTGCCAGCAGCTTAGATCGGGGGACAGATACGCAGTATTTT.

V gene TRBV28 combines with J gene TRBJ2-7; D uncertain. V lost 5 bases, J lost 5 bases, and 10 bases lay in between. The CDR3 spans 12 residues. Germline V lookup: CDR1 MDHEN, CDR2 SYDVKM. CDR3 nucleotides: TGTGCCAGCAGTACTCTGAGGAACGAGCAGTACTTC. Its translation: CASSTLRNEQYF.

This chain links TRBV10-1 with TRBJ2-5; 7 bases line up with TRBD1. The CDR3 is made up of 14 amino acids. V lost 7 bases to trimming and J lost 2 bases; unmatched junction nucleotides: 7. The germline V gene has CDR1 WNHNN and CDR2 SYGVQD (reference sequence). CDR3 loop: CASIPGQRQETQYF. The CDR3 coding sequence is TGCGCCAGCATTCCGGGACAGAGACAAGAGACCCAGTACTTC.

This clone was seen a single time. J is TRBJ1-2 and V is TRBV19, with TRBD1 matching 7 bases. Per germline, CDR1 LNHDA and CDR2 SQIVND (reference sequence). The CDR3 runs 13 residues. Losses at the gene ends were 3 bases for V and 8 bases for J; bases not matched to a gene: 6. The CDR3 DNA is TGTGCCAGTAGTATGGGACAGAGTCGAGGCTACACCTTC. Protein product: CASSMGQSRGYTF. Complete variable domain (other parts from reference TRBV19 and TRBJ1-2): DGGITQSPKYLFRKEGQNVTLSCEQNLNHDAMYWYRQDPGQGLRLIYYSQIVNDFQKGDIAEGYSVSREKKESFPLTVTSAQKNPTAFYLCASSMGQSRGYTFGSGTRLTVV.

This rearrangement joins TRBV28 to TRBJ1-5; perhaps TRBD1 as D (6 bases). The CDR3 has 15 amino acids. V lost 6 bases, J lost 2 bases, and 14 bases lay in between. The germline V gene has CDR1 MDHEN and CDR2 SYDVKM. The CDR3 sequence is CASRIQGRGNQPQHF. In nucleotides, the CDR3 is TGTGCCAGCAGGATACAGGGTCGTGGCAATCAGCCCCAGCATTTT.

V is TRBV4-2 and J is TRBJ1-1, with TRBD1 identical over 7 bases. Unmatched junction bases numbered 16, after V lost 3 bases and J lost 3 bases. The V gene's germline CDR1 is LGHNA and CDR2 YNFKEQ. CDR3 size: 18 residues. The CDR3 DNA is TGTGCCAGCAGCCAGACGCTATTTATCACAGGGGTGGACACTGAAGCTTTCTTT. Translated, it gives CASSQTLFITGVDTEAFF.

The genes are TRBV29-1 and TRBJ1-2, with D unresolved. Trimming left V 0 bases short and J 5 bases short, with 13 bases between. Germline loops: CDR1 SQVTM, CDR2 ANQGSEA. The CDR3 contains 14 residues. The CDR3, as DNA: TGCAGCGTTGAAGATCGGGTTGCAGTGTATGGCTACACCTTC. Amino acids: CSVEDRVAVYGYTF. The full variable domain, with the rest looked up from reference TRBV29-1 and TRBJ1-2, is SAVISQKPSRDICQRGTSLTIQCQVDSQVTMMFWYRQQPGQSLTLIATANQGSEATYESGFVIDKFPISRPNLTFSTLTVSNMSPEDSSIYLCSVEDRVAVYGYTFGSGTRLTVV.

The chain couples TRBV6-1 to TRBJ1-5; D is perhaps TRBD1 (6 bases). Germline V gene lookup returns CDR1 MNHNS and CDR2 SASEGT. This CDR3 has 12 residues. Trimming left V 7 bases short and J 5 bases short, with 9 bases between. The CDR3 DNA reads TGTGCCAGCAACAGGGCGGATCAGCCCCAGCATTTT. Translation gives CASNRADQPQHF.

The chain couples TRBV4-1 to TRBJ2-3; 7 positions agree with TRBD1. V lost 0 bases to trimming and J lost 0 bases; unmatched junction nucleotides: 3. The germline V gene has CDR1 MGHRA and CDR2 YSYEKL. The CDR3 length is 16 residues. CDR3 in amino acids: CASSQDGTASTDTQYF. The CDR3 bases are TGCGCCAGCAGCCAAGATGGGACAGCTAGCACAGATACGCAGTATTTT.

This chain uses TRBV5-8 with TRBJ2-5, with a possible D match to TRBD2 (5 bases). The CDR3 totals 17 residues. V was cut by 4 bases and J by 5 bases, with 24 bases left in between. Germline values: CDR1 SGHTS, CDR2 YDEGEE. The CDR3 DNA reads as TGTGCCAGCAGCCCGGGAACTAGGGCCCAATCTCATGAGACCCAGTACTTC. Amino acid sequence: CASSPGTRAQSHETQYF.

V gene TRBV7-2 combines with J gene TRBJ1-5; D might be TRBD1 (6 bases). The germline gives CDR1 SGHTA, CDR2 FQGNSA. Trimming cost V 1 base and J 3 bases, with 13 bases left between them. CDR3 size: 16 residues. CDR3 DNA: TGTGCCAGCAGCTTAGATTTGACAGGCCTCAATCAGCCCCAGCATTTT. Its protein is CASSLDLTGLNQPQHF.

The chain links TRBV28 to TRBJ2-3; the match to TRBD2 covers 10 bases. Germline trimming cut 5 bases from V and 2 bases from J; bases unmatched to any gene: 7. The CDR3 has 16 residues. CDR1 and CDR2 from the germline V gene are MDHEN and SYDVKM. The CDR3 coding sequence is TGTGCCAGCAGTAACGGACTAGCGGAGGTCACAGATACGCAGTATTTT. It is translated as CASSNGLAEVTDTQYF.